What follows are 13 T cell receptor beta chains derived from one specimen sequenced in a study of shared clonotypes between healthy human individuals. Repertoires were generated with immunoSEQ multiplex PCR, while TCRdb's copy carries only in-frame clones and drops some. The table records over 1.5 million clones, 98% of them present only once. The specimen was naive CD4+ T cells sorted from blood. Subset defined: CD45RA+ positively selected. The receptors shown here come from a man between 25 and 39 years old in good health.

The chain couples TRBV25-1 to TRBJ2-1; no definite D call. This CDR3 region has 14 residues. The germline V gene encodes CDR1 MGHDK and CDR2 SYGVNS. V was shortened by 7 bases and J by 9 bases, with 19 bases between the two germline ends. CDR3 amino acids: CASIGVTPVGEQFF. The CDR3, as DNA: TGTGCCAGCATCGGCGTGACCCCAGTTGGTGAGCAGTTCTTC. Drawing the rest from reference TRBV25-1 and TRBJ2-1, the complete variable domain is EADIYQTPRYLVIGTGKKITLECSQTMGHDKMYWYQQDPGMELHLIHYSYGVNSTEKGDLSSESTVSRIRTEHFPLTLESARPSHTSQYLCASIGVTPVGEQFFGPGTRLTVL.

V is TRBV29-1 and J is TRBJ2-3; no firm D call. CDR3 size: 12 residues. Germline values: CDR1 SQVTM, CDR2 ANQGSEA. With 8 bases removed from V and 4 bases from J, the gap between germline ends came to 13 bases. CDR3 in amino acids: CSLTGRPDTQYF. In DNA form, the CDR3 reads TGCAGCCTAACGGGTCGGCCAGATACGCAGTATTTT.

The V call is TRBV19, the J call TRBJ2-2, with D tentatively TRBD1 (5 bases). Germline V gene data show CDR1 as LNHDA and CDR2 as SQIVND (reference sequence). V gave up 3 bases and J gave up 1 base, with 9 bases separating them. The CDR3 runs 15 residues. The CDR3, as DNA: TGTGCCAGTAGTATCTCCACAGGGAACACCGGGGAGCTGTTTTTT. This encodes CASSISTGNTGELFF.

This clone was observed once. This chain uses TRBV7-8 with TRBJ2-7; no clear D. The V end lost 1 base, the J end lost 6 bases, and 10 bases lay between the germline ends. The CDR3 is 13 amino acids. Germline assignment: CDR1 SGHVS and CDR2 FQNEAQ. The CDR3 DNA reads as TGTGCCAGCAGCTTAGTTTTATCGGTCGAGCAGTACTTC. It specifies CASSLVLSVEQYF.

This chain joins TRBV6-5 and TRBJ2-1, with 15 bases that match TRBD2. This CDR3 contains 16 residues. Germline V gene sequence: CDR1 MNHEY, CDR2 SVGAGI. The V gene end was trimmed by 4 bases and the J gene end by 4 bases; junction bases not matched to a gene: 2. For the CDR3, the DNA is TGTGCCAGCAGTTTGGGACTAGCGGGAGGATACAATGAGCAGTTCTTC. This translates into CASSLGLAGGYNEQFF.

The chain recombines TRBV11-2 with TRBJ2-1; D is uncertain. The CDR3 extends over 14 amino acids. Germline V lookup: CDR1 SGHAT, CDR2 FQNNGV. Trimming stripped 1 base from V and 7 bases from J, with 11 bases between. In DNA, the CDR3 is TGTGCCAGCAGCTTAGGTGGTCTGGGGAATGAGCAGTTCTTC. It yields the protein CASSLGGLGNEQFF.

The chain couples TRBV21-1 to TRBJ2-7; TRBD1, as called in the table, went unchecked against the DNA. TRBV21-1 represents a pseudogene. The CDR3 has 14 amino acids. The CDR3 region is CASSKGKTDYEQYF. The CDR3 DNA follows: TGTGCCAGCAGTAAGGGGAAAACTGACTACGAGCAGTACTTC.

The rearrangement joins TRBV10-3 to TRBJ2-7; 7 positions agree with TRBD2. Germline-derived CDR1 and CDR2 are ENHRY and SYGVKD. J was trimmed by 5 bases and V by 6 bases; bases with no gene match: 10. There are 14 residues in the CDR3. As DNA, the CDR3 is TGTGCCATCAGACCCACCGTGGGAGGGAACGAGCAGTACTTC. The encoded protein is CAIRPTVGGNEQYF.

J is TRBJ1-4 and V is TRBV6-5, with D possibly being TRBD1 (5 bases). Germline V gene data show CDR1 as MNHEY and CDR2 as SVGAGI. The CDR3 totals 13 residues. The V gene lost 7 bases and the J gene lost 7 bases, with 13 bases spanning the gap. DNA for the CDR3: TGTGCCAGCACCACTCGGGGCGGTGAAAAACTGTTTTTT. This sequence encodes CASTTRGGEKLFF.

In this sample, this clone turned up once. This CDR3 is CASSPLRGPYEQYF. The CDR3 bases are TGTGCCAGCAGCCCCCTCAGGGGTCCCTACGAGCAGTACTTC. The rearrangement joins TRBV5-5 to TRBJ2-7; possibly TRBD1 for D (6 bases). V lost 4 bases to trimming and J lost 2 bases, with 13 bases between them. CDR3 length: 14 amino acids. The germline V gene has CDR1 SGHKS and CDR2 YYEKEE (reference sequence).

The chain recombines TRBV5-7 with TRBJ2-7; TRBD1 aligns across 12 bases. TRBV5-7 falls under the ORF class, with uncertain function. The V gene end was trimmed by 2 bases and the J gene end by 4 bases; junction bases not matched to a gene: 4. The CDR3 is 15 amino acids. CDR3 coding DNA: TGTGCCAGCAGCTTTGGGGACAGGGGGCCGTACGAGCAGTACTTC. This translates into CASSFGDRGPYEQYF.

The rearrangement joins TRBV11-2 to TRBJ2-7; TRBD1 agrees at 10 bases. Trimming at V came to 1 base and at J to 6 bases, leaving 3 bases not matched to a gene. CDR1 is SGHAT, CDR2 FQNNGV, per germline. The CDR3 consists of 14 residues. The CDR3 is CASSLGTGGREQYF. The CDR3 nucleotides are TGTGCCAGCAGCTTAGGGACAGGGGGACGCGAGCAGTACTTC.

The chain joins TRBV5-1 to TRBJ2-5, with 14 bases that match TRBD2. CDR3 length: 18 residues. V dropped 3 bases and J dropped 4; count of bases not matched to a gene: 11. Germline V gene sequence: CDR1 SGHRS, CDR2 YFSETQ. This CDR3 reads CASSSGTSGRGRAETQYF. CDR3 sequence (DNA): TGCGCCAGCAGCTCCGGGACTAGCGGGAGAGGACGTGCAGAGACCCAGTACTTC. Full variable domain (outside the CDR3, taken from reference TRBV5-1 and TRBJ2-5): KAGVTQTPRYLIKTRGQQVTLSCSPISGHRSVSWYQQTPGQGLQFLFEYFSETQRNKGNFPGRFSGRQFSNSRSEMNVSTLELGDSALYLCASSSGTSGRGRAETQYFGPGTRLLVL.